These T cell receptor beta chains were read from a single sample in a study of brain T cells in children with intractable seizures. The data were produced by immunoSEQ multiplex PCR, yet TCRdb's version contains in-frame clones alone and is incomplete. Of about 340,000 clones in the sample, over 90% were seen once. The source material was peripheral blood, sampled 4 to 5 months after surgery. These TCRs come from a boy in the first two years of life with tuberous sclerosis and intractable seizures. CDR3s include the opening cysteine and the closing phenylalanine or tryptophan. D genes are given only for firm matches. The listing skips clone size in some rows; elsewhere it reads once, few, many or a size class.

size | J | D | V | DNA | CDR3
NA | TRBJ2-7 | TRBD2 | TRBV30 | TGTGCCTGGAGTGTGGGAGGGGTCCGCGAGCAGTACTTC | CAWSVGGVREQYF
NA | TRBJ2-7 | NA | TRBV6-2/TRBV6-3 | TGTGCCAGCAGTAAGGACTACGAGCAGTACTTC | CASSKDYEQYF
once | TRBJ2-3 | TRBD2 | TRBV5-1 | TGCGCCAGCAGCTTAGGACTAGCGGGGGGCCGGGCAGATACGCAGTATTTT | CASSLGLAGGRADTQYF
NA | TRBJ1-2 | NA | TRBV5-8 | TGTGCCAGCAGCTTGCAGAGGGCTGACTATGGCTACACCTTC | CASSLQRADYGYTF
NA | TRBJ2-3 | TRBD2 | TRBV3-1/TRBV3-2 | TGTGCCAGCAGCCAAGGACTAGCGACAGATACGCAGTATTTT | CASSQGLATDTQYF
NA | TRBJ2-7 | NA | TRBV4-1 | TGCGCCAGCAGCCAAGATATGCTGGTTTACGAGCAGTACTTC | CASSQDMLVYEQYF
NA | TRBJ1-5 | NA | TRBV6-6 | TGTGCCAGCAGTTACCCTTCTGCGCTTTCTCTTCAGCCCCAGCATTTT | CASSYPSALSLQPQHF
NA | TRBJ1-1 | NA | TRBV10-3 | TGTGCCATCAGTGAAAGAGGGACGAGCACTGAAGCTTTCTTT | CAISERGTSTEAFF
NA | TRBJ2-7 | NA | TRBV2 | TGTGCCAGCAGAGTAGCCGCAGGGCTCGCTGACGAGCAGTACTTC | CASRVAAGLADEQYF
NA | TRBJ1-5 | NA | TRBV11-3 | TGTGCCAGCAGCCTTGATGGGTCCCAGCCCCAGCATTTT | CASSLDGSQPQHF
NA | TRBJ1-4 | NA | TRBV30 | TGTGCCTGGAGCGGGCTTTTGATAGGTGAAAAACTGTTTTTT | CAWSGLLIGEKLFF
NA | TRBJ2-2 | NA | TRBV7-9 | TGTGCCAGCAGCCCCGTCGTACGTTCCATGGGGAACACCGGGGAGCTGTTTTTT | CASSPVVRSMGNTGELFF
NA | TRBJ2-2 | NA | TRBV9 | TGTGCCAGCAGCGTAGGACCCAACACCGGGGAGCTGTTTTTT | CASSVGPNTGELFF
NA | TRBJ1-1 | NA | TRBV7-9 | TGTGCCAGCAGCCCCGGGACGGACGAAGCTTTCTTT | CASSPGTDEAFF
NA | TRBJ1-1 | TRBD1 | TRBV5-1 | TGCGCCAGCAGCCCATCCAAGGGGATAGGGGGCGCATTGAGTACTGAAGCTTTCTTT | CASSPSKGIGGALSTEAFF
once | TRBJ1-1 | NA | TRBV5-6 | TGTGCCAGCAGCCCGGACGGAGGACTTTTTAACACTGAAGCTTTCTTT | CASSPDGGLFNTEAFF
NA | TRBJ2-3 | NA | TRBV25-1 | TGTGCCAGCACCGACCCACAAGGGTTCGCTGATACGCAGTATTTT | CASTDPQGFADTQYF
NA | TRBJ1-1 | TRBD1 | TRBV9 | TGTGCCAGCAGCGTTGGACAGGCGATGACTGAAGCTTTCTTT | CASSVGQAMTEAFF
NA | TRBJ2-7 | TRBD1 | TRBV24-1 | TGTGCCACCAGTGAGCGTCCGGGACAGGTAGGCTACGAGCAGTACTTC | CATSERPGQVGYEQYF
NA | TRBJ2-1 | TRBD2 | TRBV7-7 | TGTGCTAGCAGCTTAGTGTGGGGGGGGGAAGGCTCCTACAATGAGCAGTTCTTC | CASSLVWGGEGSYNEQFF
NA | TRBJ2-5 | NA | TRBV9 | TGTGCCAGCAGCGTAGACCCAGGGGGGATAGGGGAGACCCAGTACTTC | CASSVDPGGIGETQYF
NA | TRBJ1-2 | NA | TRBV11-3 | TGTGCCAGCAGTTCTTGGACGAACTATGGCTACACCTTC | CASSSWTNYGYTF
NA | TRBJ2-1 | NA | TRBV24-1 | TGTGCCACCGGGGACGGATACAATGAGCAGTTCTTC | CATGDGYNEQFF
NA | TRBJ2-7 | NA | TRBV6-1 | TGTGCCAGCAGTGACAGGGATAGGGACGAGCAGTACTTC | CASSDRDRDEQYF
few | TRBJ2-1 | TRBD2 | TRBV10-1 | TGCGCCAGCAGTGAGTCGGGCGGGGGGAGTAATGAGCAGTTCTTC | CASSESGGGSNEQFF
NA | TRBJ1-2 | NA | TRBV18 | TGTGCCAGCTCACCCGGCGTTGGCGGCTACACCTTC | CASSPGVGGYTF
NA | TRBJ2-7 | NA | TRBV3-1/TRBV3-2 | TGTGCCAGCAGCCAAGAGGGCAGGGATATGCAGTACTTC | CASSQEGRDMQYF